This entry is about one T cell receptor beta chain. Its cognate antigen is unknown. The data derive from a study of response to subunit inactivated influenza vaccine. Findings of the study overall: That few new T cells are recruited by each seasonal influenza vaccination was the authors' suggestion.

TCRdb re-called the RT-PCR reads with MiXCR, one entry per CDR3 protein. The sample has a few hundred thousand distinct CDR3 sequences, roughly 9.8% seen once. This CDR3 has 15 residues. This receptor was taken from a man aged 50 to 60 who received an inactivated influenza vaccine. The chain recombines TRBV12-2 with TRBJ2-5; the table names TRBD1, a call not compared with the DNA. TRBV12-2 is a pseudogene segment. The sequencing here drew on PBMCs from blood, taken 35 to 45 days after vaccination. CDR3: CASRRPRRAQETQYF. CDR3 in DNA: TGTGCAAGTCGCCGCCCCCGGCGGGCCCAAGAGACCCAGTACTTC.